This T cell receptor beta chain is from a study of brain T cells in children with intractable seizures. Losses at the gene ends were 1 base for V and 7 bases for J; bases not matched to a gene: 8. This CDR3 spans 16 amino acids. Germline CDR1 is SNHLY and CDR2 is FYNNEI. Study-level results: Absence of clones before surgery may stem from lower sequencing depth.

Time point specified: blood from clinic visit 5 months post-surgery; TSC patient then seizure free. Only cases whose brain tissue showed the highest T cell transcript signatures were sequenced. Before surgery, patients took at least one anti-epileptic drug. As for this clone: What it binds is not known.

The table came from immunoSEQ multiplex PCR; TCRdb's copy has only in-frame clones and leaves some out. The data show about 340,000 clones, with roughly 92% seen just once and around 5% held by the top ten. The receptor comes from a boy under two years old with tuberous sclerosis and intractable seizures. The J gene is TRBJ2-7, the V gene TRBV2; TRBD2 agrees at 12 bases. The sequenced sample was peripheral blood, obtained roughly 5 months after surgery. The DNA of the CDR3 is TGTGCCAGCAGTGAAGGGTCTAGCGGGAGGGCCAAGGAGCAGTACTTC. Translated: CASSEGSSGRAKEQYF.